What follows is one T cell receptor (beta chain) and its context. Its target is not known. CDR3 length: 17 residues. Germline V lookup: CDR1 KGHSH, CDR2 LQKENI. Losses at the gene ends were 5 bases for V and 10 bases for J; bases not matched to a gene: 22. This entry comes from a study of cytomegalovirus exposure and HLA in healthy donors. Overall study results and limits: Later analysis showed most CMV-associated TCR beta chains appearing HLA-restricted.

Primers: 60 Vbeta forward and 13 Jbeta reverse. Profiled with immunoSEQ multiplex PCR; TCRdb holds only in-frame clones, not every one. This repertoire includes roughly 80,000 clones. Sequencing used PBMCs. The source is a man aged 50-59 years in good health and CMV-seropositive. This chain uses TRBV18 with TRBJ1-1, with TRBD1 identical over 7 bases. The CDR3 reads CASSGRGRGSTGQGAFF. The CDR3 DNA is TGTGCCAGCTCAGGCCGGGGCAGGGGGTCGACTGGACAAGGAGCTTTCTTT.